These T cell receptor beta chains were read from a single sample in a study of response to subunit inactivated influenza vaccine. Via MiXCR, TCRdb re-called the RT-PCR reads, giving one row per CDR3 protein. The repertoire holds 710,000 or so distinct CDR3 sequences, with around a sixth as singletons. Sequenced material: PBMCs from blood, taken 12 days after vaccination. Receptors originate from a man in his fifties who received an inactivated influenza vaccine. Both conserved end residues are part of each CDR3. The order of the fields is V gene, clone size, D gene, J gene, CDR3 DNA, CDR3 protein. The D gene is left open where the match is weak. Only some rows state a clone size, as once, few, many or a class for expanded clones.

V gene: TRBV6-1; clone size: few; D gene: NA; J gene: TRBJ1-3; CDR3 DNA: TGTGCCAGCAGTCGCACCCCTTTCAAGCGGGGCACCATATATTTT; CDR3 protein: CASSRTPFKRGTIYF
V gene: TRBV7-9; clone size: NA; D gene: NA; J gene: TRBJ1-4; CDR3 DNA: TGTGCCAGCAGCTTAGATTGGCGGGCTAATGAAAAACTGTTTTTT; CDR3 protein: CASSLDWRANEKLFF
V gene: TRBV5-1; clone size: few; D gene: TRBD1; J gene: TRBJ2-2; CDR3 DNA: TGCGCCAGCAGCTTCTCGGGACAGGGAAACACCGGGGAGCTGTTTTTT; CDR3 protein: CASSFSGQGNTGELFF
V gene: TRBV19; clone size: NA; D gene: NA; J gene: TRBJ1-1; CDR3 DNA: TGTGCCAGTAGTACCCGGGCGGGGTACAGGACTGAAGCTTTCTTT; CDR3 protein: CASSTRAGYRTEAFF
V gene: TRBV6-5; clone size: NA; D gene: NA; J gene: TRBJ2-3; CDR3 DNA: TGTGCCAGCAGTTACTCCGACGCCCCCCAACCAGATACGCAGTATTTT; CDR3 protein: CASSYSDAPQPDTQYF
V gene: TRBV5-1; clone size: NA; D gene: NA; J gene: TRBJ2-5; CDR3 DNA: TGCGCCAGCGCGGGACTTGCCGCCCAAGAGACCCAGTACTTC; CDR3 protein: CASAGLAAQETQYF
V gene: TRBV6-1; clone size: NA; D gene: TRBD1; J gene: TRBJ2-3; CDR3 DNA: TGTGCCAGCAGGGACAGGGGGCTGGCAGATACGCAGTATTTT; CDR3 protein: CASRDRGLADTQYF
V gene: TRBV3-1; clone size: NA; D gene: NA; J gene: TRBJ2-2; CDR3 DNA: TGTGCCAGCAACGGTTACACCGGGGAGCTGTTTTTT; CDR3 protein: CASNGYTGELFF
V gene: TRBV7-2; clone size: few; D gene: NA; J gene: TRBJ1-5; CDR3 DNA: TGTGCCAGCAGCTTAGCGGGGGTGGGCGTTAATCAGCCCCAGCATTTT; CDR3 protein: CASSLAGVGVNQPQHF
V gene: TRBV29-1; clone size: NA; D gene: NA; J gene: TRBJ1-4; CDR3 DNA: TGCAGCGCCTCAGGAGGGGATATGAAACAACTGTTTTTT; CDR3 protein: CSASGGDMKQLFF
V gene: TRBV28; clone size: few; D gene: NA; J gene: TRBJ2-3; CDR3 DNA: TGTGCCAGCAGTTTAGTGGCAGGGCGCGATACGCAGTATTTT; CDR3 protein: CASSLVAGRDTQYF
V gene: TRBV20-1; clone size: NA; D gene: TRBD2; J gene: TRBJ2-3; CDR3 DNA: TGCAGTGCTAGAGATTCTCGTTTGGGACTAGTAGCAGATACGCAGTATTTT; CDR3 protein: CSARDSRLGLVADTQYF
V gene: TRBV25-1; clone size: many; D gene: TRBD1; J gene: TRBJ2-3; CDR3 DNA: TGTGCCAGTGGACAGGGGGCGGATACGCAGTATTTT; CDR3 protein: CASGQGADTQYF
V gene: TRBV5-6; clone size: NA; D gene: TRBD1; J gene: TRBJ2-7; CDR3 DNA: TGTGCCAGCAGCCTTCCGGACAGGGCCTACGAGCAGTACTTC; CDR3 protein: CASSLPDRAYEQYF
V gene: TRBV6-2/TRBV6-3; clone size: NA; D gene: NA; J gene: TRBJ1-1; CDR3 DNA: TGTGCCAGCAGGGGAGATTCGTGGAGCACTGAAGCTTTCTTT; CDR3 protein: CASRGDSWSTEAFF
V gene: TRBV6-2/TRBV6-3; clone size: NA; D gene: NA; J gene: TRBJ2-7; CDR3 DNA: TGTGCCAGCAGTTCACCCTTGGGACGGGGGATCTACGAGCAGTACTTC; CDR3 protein: CASSSPLGRGIYEQYF
V gene: TRBV6-2/TRBV6-3; clone size: many; D gene: NA; J gene: TRBJ1-5; CDR3 DNA: TGTGCCAGCACCGGCCTACAGGATCTTAGCAATCAGCCCCAGCATTTT; CDR3 protein: CASTGLQDLSNQPQHF
V gene: TRBV6-2/TRBV6-3; clone size: NA; D gene: NA; J gene: TRBJ1-1; CDR3 DNA: TGTGCCAGCAGTTACGAACCAAGGGTCACTGAAGCTTTCTTT; CDR3 protein: CASSYEPRVTEAFF
V gene: TRBV12-3/TRBV12-4; clone size: NA; D gene: NA; J gene: TRBJ2-1; CDR3 DNA: TGTGCCAGCAGTTTTTTCGGCAGGGCCTTGGGCAATGAGCAGTTCTTC; CDR3 protein: CASSFFGRALGNEQFF
V gene: TRBV4-1; clone size: NA; D gene: NA; J gene: TRBJ1-2; CDR3 DNA: TGCGCCAGCAGCCCCCAGCCTACTAACTATGGCTACACCTTC; CDR3 protein: CASSPQPTNYGYTF
V gene: TRBV6-2/TRBV6-3; clone size: NA; D gene: NA; J gene: TRBJ2-1; CDR3 DNA: TGTGCCAGCAGCAAGGGAAGCTCCTACAATGAGCAGTTCTTC; CDR3 protein: CASSKGSSYNEQFF
V gene: TRBV20-1; clone size: few; D gene: TRBD1; J gene: TRBJ1-1; CDR3 DNA: TGCAGTGCTAGGGGGGACAGGGATGCTTTCTTT; CDR3 protein: CSARGDRDAFF
V gene: TRBV6-1; clone size: NA; D gene: TRBD1; J gene: TRBJ2-7; CDR3 DNA: TGTGCCAACCCACTCCGGGACAGGGAGGACGAGCAGTACTTC; CDR3 protein: CANPLRDREDEQYF
V gene: TRBV6-6; clone size: NA; D gene: NA; J gene: TRBJ1-1; CDR3 DNA: TGTGCCAGCGTTTTTGGGGGAACTGAAGCTTTCTTT; CDR3 protein: CASVFGGTEAFF
V gene: TRBV6-2/TRBV6-3; clone size: NA; D gene: NA; J gene: TRBJ1-5; CDR3 DNA: TGTGCCAGCAGTTACTCGCAAGGGAATAGCAATCAGCCCCAGCATTTT; CDR3 protein: CASSYSQGNSNQPQHF
V gene: TRBV20-1; clone size: NA; D gene: NA; J gene: TRBJ1-5; CDR3 DNA: TGCAGTGCTGTCGGTGGCAGGGGCAATCAGCCCCAGCATTTT; CDR3 protein: CSAVGGRGNQPQHF
V gene: TRBV4-1; clone size: few; D gene: NA; J gene: TRBJ1-5; CDR3 DNA: TGCGCCAGCAGCCAAGTAGTGAATCAGCCCCAGCATTTT; CDR3 protein: CASSQVVNQPQHF
V gene: TRBV7-2; clone size: many; D gene: TRBD1; J gene: TRBJ1-4; CDR3 DNA: TGTGCCAGCAGCGACCCCTGGATACCGGGACAGCGCTACCCGACAACTAATGAAAAACTGTTTTTT; CDR3 protein: CASSDPWIPGQRYPTTNEKLFF
V gene: TRBV7-9; clone size: few; D gene: NA; J gene: TRBJ2-4; CDR3 DNA: TGTGCCAGCAGCCCGCTTCTTAGCGGAAGGGCCAAAAACATTCAGTACTTC; CDR3 protein: CASSPLLSGRAKNIQYF
V gene: TRBV6-2/TRBV6-3; clone size: few; D gene: TRBD1; J gene: TRBJ2-7; CDR3 DNA: TGTGCCAGCAGTTACACCGGGACAGTTGAGCAGTACTTC; CDR3 protein: CASSYTGTVEQYF
V gene: TRBV4-3; clone size: NA; D gene: NA; J gene: TRBJ1-3; CDR3 DNA: TGCGCCAGCAGCCAAAACCAGTTCTCTGGAAACACCATATATTTT; CDR3 protein: CASSQNQFSGNTIYF
V gene: TRBV10-3; clone size: NA; D gene: TRBD1; J gene: TRBJ1-1; CDR3 DNA: TGTGCCATCAGTGAGACAGGGGTTACTGAAGCTTTCTTT; CDR3 protein: CAISETGVTEAFF
V gene: TRBV5-1; clone size: NA; D gene: NA; J gene: TRBJ2-5; CDR3 DNA: TGCGCCAGTACACCCTCCGGGACCTGGGGATCGGAGACCCAGTACTTC; CDR3 protein: CASTPSGTWGSETQYF
V gene: TRBV6-1; clone size: NA; D gene: NA; J gene: TRBJ2-2; CDR3 DNA: TGTGCCAGCAGTCCGAGACTCCCGTACGACGGGGAGCTGTTTTTT; CDR3 protein: CASSPRLPYDGELFF
V gene: TRBV20-1; clone size: NA; D gene: TRBD2; J gene: TRBJ2-7; CDR3 DNA: TGCAGTGCTAAGGCGGGAGGGCTTTGGGAGCAGTACTTC; CDR3 protein: CSAKAGGLWEQYF
V gene: TRBV3-1; clone size: NA; D gene: NA; J gene: TRBJ2-2; CDR3 DNA: TGTGCCAGCAGCTTCGGTGCTGGAGGGGGCGGCTTCACCGGGGAGCTGTTTTTT; CDR3 protein: CASSFGAGGGGFTGELFF
V gene: TRBV7-9; clone size: NA; D gene: TRBD1; J gene: TRBJ2-7; CDR3 DNA: TGTGCCAGCAGCTTAAGACTTCCGGGACAGGGGTACGAGCAGTACTTC; CDR3 protein: CASSLRLPGQGYEQYF
V gene: TRBV7-2; clone size: NA; D gene: NA; J gene: TRBJ2-7; CDR3 DNA: TGTGCCAGCAGCTTGAACCGGAAGCCCTACGAGCAGTACTTC; CDR3 protein: CASSLNRKPYEQYF
V gene: TRBV5-1; clone size: once; D gene: TRBD2; J gene: TRBJ2-7; CDR3 DNA: TGCGCCAGCAGCTCAGATAGCGGGACCTCCTACGAGCAGTACTTC; CDR3 protein: CASSSDSGTSYEQYF
V gene: TRBV12-3/TRBV12-4; clone size: few; D gene: NA; J gene: TRBJ2-6; CDR3 DNA: TGTGCCAGCAGTTTCGCCCCCTCTGGGGCCAACGTCCTGACTTTC; CDR3 protein: CASSFAPSGANVLTF
V gene: TRBV10-3; clone size: many; D gene: TRBD2; J gene: TRBJ2-7; CDR3 DNA: TGTGCCATCAGTGAGCCCGGAGCTAGCGGTTCCTACGAGCAGTACTTC; CDR3 protein: CAISEPGASGSYEQYF
V gene: TRBV7-2; clone size: many; D gene: TRBD1; J gene: TRBJ2-7; CDR3 DNA: TGTGCCAGCAGCTTAGGCCGGTCCAGTTGGACAGGCGTCTCCTACGAGCAGTACTTC; CDR3 protein: CASSLGRSSWTGVSYEQYF
V gene: TRBV5-6; clone size: NA; D gene: NA; J gene: TRBJ2-7; CDR3 DNA: TGTGCCAGCAGCTTGTCTGGAGGTCGACAAAGATCGTTCGACGAGCAGTACTTC; CDR3 protein: CASSLSGGRQRSFDEQYF
V gene: TRBV12-3/TRBV12-4; clone size: few; D gene: TRBD1; J gene: TRBJ1-2; CDR3 DNA: TGTGCCAGCAGCCCGGACAGGGTGAACTATGGCTACACCTTC; CDR3 protein: CASSPDRVNYGYTF
V gene: TRBV10-3; clone size: NA; D gene: NA; J gene: TRBJ2-2; CDR3 DNA: TGTGCCATCAGTGCGATTCCGGGCAGGGGGGCCGGGGAGCTGTTTTTT; CDR3 protein: CAISAIPGRGAGELFF
V gene: TRBV5-1; clone size: NA; D gene: TRBD1; J gene: TRBJ2-4; CDR3 DNA: TGCGCCAGCAGCCTGTCAGGGGGAGATCACATTCAGTACTTC; CDR3 protein: CASSLSGGDHIQYF
V gene: TRBV6-1; clone size: few; D gene: TRBD1; J gene: TRBJ2-7; CDR3 DNA: TGTGCCAGCAGTCTCCGGGACAGGGGGTACTACGAGCAGTACTTC; CDR3 protein: CASSLRDRGYYEQYF
V gene: TRBV2; clone size: few; D gene: NA; J gene: TRBJ2-1; CDR3 DNA: TGTGCCTTCAGTTTCCGGGGACTGCCCACCTTTAGCTCCTACAATGAGCAGTTCTTC; CDR3 protein: CAFSFRGLPTFSSYNEQFF
V gene: TRBV11-2; clone size: once; D gene: NA; J gene: TRBJ2-5; CDR3 DNA: TGTGCCAGCAGCCCTCTTTACGGGGGAAAAGAGACCCAGTACTTC; CDR3 protein: CASSPLYGGKETQYF
V gene: TRBV11-2; clone size: NA; D gene: NA; J gene: TRBJ2-5; CDR3 DNA: TGTGCCAGCACCCGAATCCCAGGGTCCGAGGAGACCCAGTACTTC; CDR3 protein: CASTRIPGSEETQYF
V gene: TRBV7-9; clone size: NA; D gene: NA; J gene: TRBJ1-3; CDR3 DNA: TGTGCCAGCAGCTTGGCCTCTGGAAACACCATATATTTT; CDR3 protein: CASSLASGNTIYF
V gene: TRBV7-3; clone size: few; D gene: TRBD2; J gene: TRBJ2-2; CDR3 DNA: TGTGCCAGCAGCCCAGCGGGAGGGCCTCCCGGGGAGCTGTTTTTT; CDR3 protein: CASSPAGGPPGELFF
V gene: TRBV5-4; clone size: NA; D gene: NA; J gene: TRBJ1-5; CDR3 DNA: TGTGCCAGCAGCTCAGACCAAAATCAGCCCCAGCATTTT; CDR3 protein: CASSSDQNQPQHF
V gene: TRBV12-3/TRBV12-4; clone size: NA; D gene: NA; J gene: TRBJ1-5; CDR3 DNA: TGTGCCAGTCACGGCCCAAATCAGCCCCAGCATTTT; CDR3 protein: CASHGPNQPQHF